This T cell receptor (beta chain) was recorded in a study of cytomegalovirus exposure and HLA in healthy donors. Broader study findings: As was reported, the HLA-A and HLA-B alleles of most subjects were accurately predicted from TCR beta sequences. A later look showed TCR association rates differing by HLA locus, highest for DRB1 and lowest for HLA-C. Sequencing likely produced, as an artifact, a cluster of highly shared sequence variants.

On this clone: Its antigen is undetermined.

The PCR ran on 60 Vbeta and 13 Jbeta primers. Only in-frame clones appear in the TCRdb table, and some are missing; sequencing was by immunoSEQ multiplex PCR. The table shows 200,000 to 250,000 clones, with around 80% occurring only once. The CDR3 consists of 14 residues. Germline CDR1 and CDR2: LGHNT and FRNRAP. Trimming took 6 bases from V and 1 from J; bases not matched to a gene: 3. The source of this sequence is a man aged 50 to 60 in good health and CMV-seronegative. The rearrangement uses TRBV12-5 and TRBJ2-4; 7 positions match TRBD2. Sequenced: PBMCs. CDR3 nucleotides: TGTGCTAGTGGCCAGACTAGCGCCAAAAACATTCAGTACTTC. Translating it yields CASGQTSAKNIQYF.